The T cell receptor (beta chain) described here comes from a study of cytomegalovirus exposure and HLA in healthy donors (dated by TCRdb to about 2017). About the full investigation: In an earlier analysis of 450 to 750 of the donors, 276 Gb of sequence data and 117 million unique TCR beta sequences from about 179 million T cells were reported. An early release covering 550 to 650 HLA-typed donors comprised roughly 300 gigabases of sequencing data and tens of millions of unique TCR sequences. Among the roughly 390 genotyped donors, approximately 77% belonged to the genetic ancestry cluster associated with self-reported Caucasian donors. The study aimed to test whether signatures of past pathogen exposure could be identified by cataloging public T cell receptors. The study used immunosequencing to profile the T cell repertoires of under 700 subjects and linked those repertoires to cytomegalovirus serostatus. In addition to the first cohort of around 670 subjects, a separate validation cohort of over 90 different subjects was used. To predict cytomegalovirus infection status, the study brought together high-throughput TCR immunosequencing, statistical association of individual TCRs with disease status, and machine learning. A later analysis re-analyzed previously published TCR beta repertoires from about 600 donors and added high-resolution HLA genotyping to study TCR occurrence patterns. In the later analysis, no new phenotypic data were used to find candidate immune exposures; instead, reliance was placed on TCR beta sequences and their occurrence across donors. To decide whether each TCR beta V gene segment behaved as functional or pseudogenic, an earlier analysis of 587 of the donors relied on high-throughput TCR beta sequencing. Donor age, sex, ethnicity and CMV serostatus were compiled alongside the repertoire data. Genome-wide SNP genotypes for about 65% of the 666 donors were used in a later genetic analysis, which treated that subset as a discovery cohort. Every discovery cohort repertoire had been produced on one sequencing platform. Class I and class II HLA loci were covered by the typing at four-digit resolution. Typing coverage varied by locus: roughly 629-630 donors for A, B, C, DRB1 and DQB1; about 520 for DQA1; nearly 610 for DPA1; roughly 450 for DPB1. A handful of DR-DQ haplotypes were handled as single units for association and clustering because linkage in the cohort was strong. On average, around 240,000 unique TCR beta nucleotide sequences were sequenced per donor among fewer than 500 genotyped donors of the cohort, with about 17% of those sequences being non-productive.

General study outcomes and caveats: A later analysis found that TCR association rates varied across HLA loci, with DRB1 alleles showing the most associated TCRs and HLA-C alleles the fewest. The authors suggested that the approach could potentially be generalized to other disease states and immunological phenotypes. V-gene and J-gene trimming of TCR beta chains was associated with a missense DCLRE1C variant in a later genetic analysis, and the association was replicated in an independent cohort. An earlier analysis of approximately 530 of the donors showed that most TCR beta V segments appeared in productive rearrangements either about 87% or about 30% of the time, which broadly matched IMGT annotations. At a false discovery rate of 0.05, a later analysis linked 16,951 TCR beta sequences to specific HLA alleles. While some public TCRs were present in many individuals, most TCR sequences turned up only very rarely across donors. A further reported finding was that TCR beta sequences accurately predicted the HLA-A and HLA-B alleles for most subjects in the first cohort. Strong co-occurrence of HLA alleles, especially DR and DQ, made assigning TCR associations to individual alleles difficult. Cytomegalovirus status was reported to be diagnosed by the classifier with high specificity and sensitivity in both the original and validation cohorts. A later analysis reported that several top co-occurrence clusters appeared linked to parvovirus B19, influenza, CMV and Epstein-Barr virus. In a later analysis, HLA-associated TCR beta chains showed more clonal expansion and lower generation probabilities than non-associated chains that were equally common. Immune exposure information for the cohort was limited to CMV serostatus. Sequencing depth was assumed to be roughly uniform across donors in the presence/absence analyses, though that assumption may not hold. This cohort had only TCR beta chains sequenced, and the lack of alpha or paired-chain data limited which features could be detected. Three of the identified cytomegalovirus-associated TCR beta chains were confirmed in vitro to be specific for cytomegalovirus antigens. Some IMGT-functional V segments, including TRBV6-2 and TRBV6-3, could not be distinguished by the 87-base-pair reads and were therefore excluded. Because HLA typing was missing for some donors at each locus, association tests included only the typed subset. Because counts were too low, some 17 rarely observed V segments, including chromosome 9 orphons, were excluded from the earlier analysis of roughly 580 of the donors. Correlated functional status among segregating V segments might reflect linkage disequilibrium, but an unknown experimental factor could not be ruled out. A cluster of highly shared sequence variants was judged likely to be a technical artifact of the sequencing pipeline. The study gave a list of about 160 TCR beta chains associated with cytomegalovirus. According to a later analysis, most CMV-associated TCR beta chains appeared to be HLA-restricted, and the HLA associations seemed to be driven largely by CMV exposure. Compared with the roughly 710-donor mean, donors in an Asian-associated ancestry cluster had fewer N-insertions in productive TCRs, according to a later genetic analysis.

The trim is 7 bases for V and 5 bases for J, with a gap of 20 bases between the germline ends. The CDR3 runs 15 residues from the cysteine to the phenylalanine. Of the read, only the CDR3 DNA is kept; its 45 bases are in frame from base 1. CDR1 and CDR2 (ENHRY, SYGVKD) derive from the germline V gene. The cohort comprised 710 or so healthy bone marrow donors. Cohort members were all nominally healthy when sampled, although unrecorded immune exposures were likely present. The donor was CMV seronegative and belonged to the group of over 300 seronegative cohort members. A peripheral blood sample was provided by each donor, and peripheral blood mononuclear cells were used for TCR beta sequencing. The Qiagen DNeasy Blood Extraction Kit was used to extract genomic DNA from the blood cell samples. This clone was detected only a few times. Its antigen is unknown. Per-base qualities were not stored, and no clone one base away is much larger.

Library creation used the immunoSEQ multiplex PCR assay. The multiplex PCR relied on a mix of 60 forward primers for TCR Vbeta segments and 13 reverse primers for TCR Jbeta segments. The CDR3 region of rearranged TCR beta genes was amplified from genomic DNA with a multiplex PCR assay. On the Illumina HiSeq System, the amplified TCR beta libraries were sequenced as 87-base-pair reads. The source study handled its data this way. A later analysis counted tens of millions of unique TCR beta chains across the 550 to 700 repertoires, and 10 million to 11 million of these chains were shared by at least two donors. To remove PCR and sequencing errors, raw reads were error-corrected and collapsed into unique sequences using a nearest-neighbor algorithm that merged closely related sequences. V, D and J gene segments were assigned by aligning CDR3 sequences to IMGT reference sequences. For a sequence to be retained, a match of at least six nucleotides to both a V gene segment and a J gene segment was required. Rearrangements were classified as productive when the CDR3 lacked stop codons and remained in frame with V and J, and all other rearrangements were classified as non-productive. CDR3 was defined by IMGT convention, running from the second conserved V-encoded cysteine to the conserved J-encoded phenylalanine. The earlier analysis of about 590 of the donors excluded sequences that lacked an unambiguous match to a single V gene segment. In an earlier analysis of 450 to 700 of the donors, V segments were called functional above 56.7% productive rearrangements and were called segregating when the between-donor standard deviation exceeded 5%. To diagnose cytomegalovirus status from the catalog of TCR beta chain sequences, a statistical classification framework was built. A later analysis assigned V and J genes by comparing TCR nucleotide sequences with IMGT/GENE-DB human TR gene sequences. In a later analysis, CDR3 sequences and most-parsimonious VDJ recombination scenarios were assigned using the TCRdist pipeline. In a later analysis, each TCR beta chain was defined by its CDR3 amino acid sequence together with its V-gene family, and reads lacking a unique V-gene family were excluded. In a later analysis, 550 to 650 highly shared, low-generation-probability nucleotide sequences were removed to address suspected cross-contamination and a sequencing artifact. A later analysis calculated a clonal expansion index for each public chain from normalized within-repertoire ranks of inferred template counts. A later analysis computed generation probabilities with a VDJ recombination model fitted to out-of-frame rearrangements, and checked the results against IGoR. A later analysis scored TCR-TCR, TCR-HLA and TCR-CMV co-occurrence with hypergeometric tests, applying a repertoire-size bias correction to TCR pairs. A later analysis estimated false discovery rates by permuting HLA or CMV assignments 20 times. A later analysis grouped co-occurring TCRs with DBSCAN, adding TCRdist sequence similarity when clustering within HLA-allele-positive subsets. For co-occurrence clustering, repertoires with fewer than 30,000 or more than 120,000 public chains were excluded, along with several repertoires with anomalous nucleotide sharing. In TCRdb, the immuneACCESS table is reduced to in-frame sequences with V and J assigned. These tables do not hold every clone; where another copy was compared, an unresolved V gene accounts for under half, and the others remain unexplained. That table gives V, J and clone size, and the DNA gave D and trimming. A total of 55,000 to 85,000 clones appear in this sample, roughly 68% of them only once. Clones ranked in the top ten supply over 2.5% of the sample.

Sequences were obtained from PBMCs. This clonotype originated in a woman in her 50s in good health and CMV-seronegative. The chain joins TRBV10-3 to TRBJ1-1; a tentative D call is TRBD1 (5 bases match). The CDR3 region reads CAIKDLAGSGTEAFF. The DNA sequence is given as TGTGCCATCAAGGACCTCGCTGGCTCAGGGACTGAAGCTTTCTTT.